This T cell receptor beta chain derives from a study of T-cell memory formation after mild COVID-19. Across the whole study: Clustering of TCRs was largely donor specific.

Overall study findings and caveats: Pre-infection memory contained some responding clones, which suggested that cross-reactive memory had joined. Shrinking CD4+ clones were chiefly CM and EM; CD8+ ones were chiefly EMRA.

Per germline, CDR1 DFQATT and CDR2 SNEGSKA (reference sequence). This CDR3 comprises 14 residues. V was clipped by 0 bases and J by 5 bases; unmatched bases: 4. With respect to this clonotype: Its antigen is not known.

Sample barcodes and UMIs were carried by the TCR alpha and TCR beta cDNA libraries that 5'RACE generated with constant-segment primers. TCRdb reprocessed the 5' RACE reads with MiXCR, giving one entry per CDR3 protein. The profile shows more than 450,000 distinct CDR3 sequences, about 20% of them singletons. The receptor was derived from an adult woman who had mild COVID-19 (a few samples of this study predate the infection). Cell type and time point are not known. The sample was PBMCs or a T cell subset sorted from them (not recorded which). The chain couples TRBV20-1 to TRBJ2-7; 10 bases align to TRBD2. The CDR3 sequence: CSARDLAGANEQYF. In DNA form, the CDR3 reads TGCAGTGCTAGAGATCTAGCGGGAGCGAACGAGCAGTACTTC.